These 6 T cell receptor beta chains originate from one sample sequenced in a study of neurological immune-mediated disorders. One entry per CDR3 protein, called by TCRdb with MiXCR from the 5' RACE reads. Found here are approximately 65,000 distinct CDR3 sequences, around 4% of them singletons; the top ten hold 2.6%. Material for sequencing was PBMCs. These receptors were collected from a man aged 45-65 years with multiple sclerosis.

This clonotype has ten or more counts. The rearrangement links TRBV5-5 to TRBJ1-1; TRBD1 matches 8 bases. Germline V CDR1 and CDR2: SGHKS, YYEKEE (reference sequence). V shed 8 bases, J shed 4 bases, and the junction held 10 bases outside the gene matches. This CDR3 has 14 residues. CDR3 amino acids: CASYPQGAPTEAFF. The CDR3 coding sequence is TGTGCCAGTTATCCTCAGGGGGCGCCCACTGAAGCTTTCTTT.

This clonotype was seen ten or more times. The chain combines TRBV20-1 with TRBJ2-3; no firm D call. This CDR3 is 12 amino acids long. Germline CDR1 reads DFQATT; CDR2 reads SNEGSKA (reference sequence). The V gene lost 5 bases and the J gene lost 2 bases, with 8 bases spanning the gap. CDR3 nucleotides: TGCAGTGCTCACAGAACCACAGATACGCAGTATTTT. It specifies CSAHRTTDTQYF.

This clonotype showed up many times. The chain recombines TRBV3-1 with TRBJ1-2, with D possibly being TRBD1 (5 bases). Germline V gives CDR1 LGHDT, CDR2 YNNKEL (reference sequence). The CDR3 sequence is 16 residues long. V shed 7 bases and J shed 4 bases, with 22 bases lying between them. The chain's CDR3 is CASTPLRTPKSYGYTF. The CDR3 region has the DNA TGTGCCAGCACCCCCCTACGGACACCCAAATCCTATGGCTACACCTTC.

This clonotype was picked up many times. J is TRBJ2-7 and V is TRBV5-4, with 9 positions matching TRBD1. CDR3 length: 17 residues. Germline values: CDR1 SGHNT, CDR2 YYREEE (reference sequence). J gave up 2 bases and V 0 bases, and 9 bases lay outside the gene matches. The CDR3 coding sequence is TGTGCCAGCAGCTTGGCTACCGGGACAGGGAACACCTACGAGCAGTACTTC. Its translation: CASSLATGTGNTYEQYF.

Note on this clonotype: This clone may be a read error of a much larger clone one base away. The V gene is TRBV6-6, the J gene TRBJ2-3, with a weak D call TRBD2 (5 bases). The CDR3 contains 11 residues. CDR1 and CDR2 (germline): MNHNY, SVGAGI (reference sequence). The CDR3 reads CASRTGDMQYF. For the CDR3, the DNA is TGTGCCAGCAGGACCGGGGATATGCAGTATTTT.

This clonotype was picked up many times. V usage is TRBV7-9 and J usage is TRBJ1-1; weak D call: TRBD1 (6 bases). Looked up from germline, CDR1 is SEHNR and CDR2 is FQNEAQ (reference sequence). This CDR3 contains 13 residues. V was shortened by 6 bases and J by 4 bases, with 12 bases between the two germline ends. Here the CDR3 reads CASSRGGSTEAFF. The CDR3 DNA follows: TGTGCCAGCAGTAGGGGGGGGAGCACTGAAGCTTTCTTT.